The present entry profiles one T cell receptor beta chain with its context. What it recognizes is unknown. CDR1 and CDR2 from the germline V gene are SGHDN and FVKESK. Trimming shortened V by 6 bases and J by 0 bases, and 17 bases separated the two germline ends. The CDR3 length is 17 residues. The data originate from a study of cytomegalovirus exposure and HLA in healthy donors. Study-wide results and caveats: The Asian-associated ancestry cluster reportedly had fewer N-insertions than the roughly 700-donor mean in a later analysis. Researchers catalogued over 150 TCR beta chains as cytomegalovirus-associated. Some highly shared sequence variants likely arose as a pipeline artifact.

The PCR ran on 60 Vbeta and 13 Jbeta primers. TCRdb's copy holds only in-frame clones and misses some; the assay was immunoSEQ multiplex PCR. The data show about 110,000 clones, with roughly three quarters seen just once and roughly 6.2% held by the top ten. The gene calls are TRBV14 and TRBJ2-2, with D perhaps TRBD1 (5 bases). Sequencing was carried out using PBMCs. The TCR comes from a young man in good health and CMV-seropositive. CDR3 bases: TGTGCCAGCAGAGGGGCAGGAACCGAGGCGAACACCGGGGAGCTGTTTTTT. Translation gives CASRGAGTEANTGELFF.